The rows below give T cell receptor beta chains drawn from one sample of a study of TIL therapy for anti-PD-1-resistant metastatic lung cancer. TCRdb's table, derived via immunoSEQ multiplex PCR, lists solely in-frame clones and lacks some. Counted here are 9,000 to 9,500 clones, roughly 70% occurring once; the ten biggest clones make up roughly 11%. This specimen was tumor tissue, taken at baseline. These receptors were obtained from a person aged 25-85 years with non-small cell lung cancer. The CDR3 runs from the conserved cysteine through the conserved F or W. The order of the fields is D gene, V gene, J gene, clone size, CDR3 DNA, CDR3 protein. D genes are given only for firm matches. Clone sizes are given selectively: once, few, many, or a class where the clone is expanded.

d_call: -
v_call: TRBV4-3
j_call: TRBJ2-3
clone_size: -
cdr3_nt: TGCGCCAGCAGCCAAGGGTCGGAAGCAGATACGCAGTATTTT
cdr3_aa: CASSQGSEADTQYF

d_call: -
v_call: TRBV2
j_call: TRBJ2-5
clone_size: large
cdr3_nt: TGTGCCAGCAGTGGTCACTGGACCCACGTTTTTCAAGAGACCCAGTACTTC
cdr3_aa: CASSGHWTHVFQETQYF

d_call: -
v_call: TRBV7-8
j_call: TRBJ2-6
clone_size: -
cdr3_nt: TGTGCCAGCAGCTTAAGCCCCCGTTCCTCTGGGGCCAACGTCCTGACTTTC
cdr3_aa: CASSLSPRSSGANVLTF

d_call: -
v_call: TRBV20-1
j_call: TRBJ1-1
clone_size: -
cdr3_nt: TGCAGTGCTGTACAGAACACTGAAGCTTTCTTT
cdr3_aa: CSAVQNTEAFF

d_call: -
v_call: TRBV11-2
j_call: TRBJ2-7
clone_size: -
cdr3_nt: TGTGCCAGCAGCTCCTTTTCAGGGAACTACGAGCAGTACTTC
cdr3_aa: CASSSFSGNYEQYF

d_call: -
v_call: TRBV19
j_call: TRBJ1-1
clone_size: -
cdr3_nt: TGTGCCAGTAGTATAGCGCGGGGGGCGGCGAACACTGAAGCTTTCTTT
cdr3_aa: CASSIARGAANTEAFF

d_call: TRBD1
v_call: TRBV5-8
j_call: TRBJ2-2
clone_size: -
cdr3_nt: TGTGCCAGCAGCTTGCGGCAGGGTCGGAAGGGGGCCACGAGCACCGGGGAGCTGTTTTTT
cdr3_aa: CASSLRQGRKGATSTGELFF

d_call: TRBD2
v_call: TRBV9
j_call: TRBJ2-1
clone_size: -
cdr3_nt: TGTGCCAGCAGCTACCCCGGGGGGAAGCAGTTCTTC
cdr3_aa: CASSYPGGKQFF

d_call: TRBD1
v_call: TRBV28
j_call: TRBJ2-5
clone_size: -
cdr3_nt: TGTGCCAGCAGTTTGGGACAGGGGATGACGGGGGAGACCCAGTACTTC
cdr3_aa: CASSLGQGMTGETQYF

d_call: -
v_call: TRBV6-5
j_call: TRBJ1-2
clone_size: -
cdr3_nt: TGTGCCAGCAGTTACTCGGTGGCGGGATACTATGGCTACACCTTC
cdr3_aa: CASSYSVAGYYGYTF

d_call: TRBD2
v_call: TRBV4-1
j_call: TRBJ2-3
clone_size: -
cdr3_nt: TGCGCCAGCAGCCAAGAGGGGAGCGGGAGGGCCTGGGATACGCAGTATTTT
cdr3_aa: CASSQEGSGRAWDTQYF

d_call: TRBD2
v_call: TRBV11-2
j_call: TRBJ2-1
clone_size: -
cdr3_nt: TGTGCCAGCAGCGCTGTAGCGGGAGGTAGGGACAATGAGCAGTTCTTC
cdr3_aa: CASSAVAGGRDNEQFF

d_call: -
v_call: TRBV11-2
j_call: TRBJ1-6
clone_size: -
cdr3_nt: TGTGCCAGCAGCACAGGGATAAGGAATTCACCCCTCCACTTT
cdr3_aa: CASSTGIRNSPLHF

d_call: -
v_call: TRBV27
j_call: TRBJ1-1
clone_size: -
cdr3_nt: TGTGCCAGCAGTTTAAATCAAAACACTGAAGCTTTCTTT
cdr3_aa: CASSLNQNTEAFF

d_call: TRBD1
v_call: TRBV19
j_call: TRBJ1-5
clone_size: -
cdr3_nt: TGTGCCAGTAGTATAGTGGCACAGGGGGGTCAGCCCCAGCATTTT
cdr3_aa: CASSIVAQGGQPQHF

d_call: -
v_call: TRBV21-1
j_call: TRBJ2-7
clone_size: -
cdr3_nt: TGTGCCAGCAGCAAAATGGGGACGACACGCAGCTCCTACGAGCAGTACTTC
cdr3_aa: CASSKMGTTRSSYEQYF

d_call: -
v_call: TRBV29-1
j_call: TRBJ1-6
clone_size: -
cdr3_nt: TGCAGCTCCGGGGCTCCCTCCAATTCACCCCTCCACTTT
cdr3_aa: CSSGAPSNSPLHF

d_call: TRBD1
v_call: TRBV28
j_call: TRBJ1-5
clone_size: -
cdr3_nt: TGTGCCAGCAGTTCGCCGTCAGGGGGGTGGAACAATCAGCCCCAGCATTTT
cdr3_aa: CASSSPSGGWNNQPQHF

d_call: -
v_call: TRBV7-9
j_call: TRBJ1-4
clone_size: -
cdr3_nt: TGTGCCAGCAGCTTGGGAGGGCCTAGGATGGGGAATGAAAAACTGTTTTTT
cdr3_aa: CASSLGGPRMGNEKLFF

d_call: TRBD1
v_call: TRBV5-1
j_call: TRBJ2-7
clone_size: -
cdr3_nt: TGCGCCAGCAGCTTGGTCGGTGGGTACAGGGGGCTGAGCGAGCAGTACTTC
cdr3_aa: CASSLVGGYRGLSEQYF

d_call: TRBD2
v_call: TRBV9
j_call: TRBJ2-3
clone_size: -
cdr3_nt: TGTGCCAGCAGCGAGGGACTAGCGGGGGGAATTAGCACAGATACGCAGTATTTT
cdr3_aa: CASSEGLAGGISTDTQYF

d_call: -
v_call: TRBV5-1
j_call: TRBJ1-2
clone_size: -
cdr3_nt: TGCGCCAGCAGCTTGGAACAGGGAAACTATGGCTACACCTTC
cdr3_aa: CASSLEQGNYGYTF

d_call: TRBD2
v_call: TRBV7-8
j_call: TRBJ2-2
clone_size: -
cdr3_nt: TGTGCCAGCAGCTTAAGTGGGGCGGGGGCGAACACCGGGGAGCTGTTTTTT
cdr3_aa: CASSLSGAGANTGELFF

d_call: TRBD2
v_call: TRBV7-2
j_call: TRBJ2-3
clone_size: -
cdr3_nt: TGTGCCAGCAGCTTGGGACTAGAAGTAGATACGCAGTATTTT
cdr3_aa: CASSLGLEVDTQYF

d_call: -
v_call: TRBV5-6
j_call: TRBJ1-1
clone_size: few
cdr3_nt: TGTGCCAGCAGCCTTGGTTTTTCTCCAGACACTGAAGCTTTCTTT
cdr3_aa: CASSLGFSPDTEAFF

d_call: -
v_call: TRBV5-1
j_call: TRBJ1-4
clone_size: once
cdr3_nt: TGCGCCAGCAGCTTGTTAGGACCCGACCGAATTAATGAAAAACTGTTTTTT
cdr3_aa: CASSLLGPDRINEKLFF

d_call: -
v_call: TRBV4-2
j_call: TRBJ2-1
clone_size: -
cdr3_nt: TGTGCCAGCAGCCTCTCCGGGGAAGGGTACAATGAGCAGTTCTTC
cdr3_aa: CASSLSGEGYNEQFF

d_call: -
v_call: TRBV5-4
j_call: TRBJ2-7
clone_size: -
cdr3_nt: TGTGCCAGCAGCTTGGCTGCATCCGGCCCCTACGAGCAGTACTTC
cdr3_aa: CASSLAASGPYEQYF

d_call: TRBD2
v_call: TRBV19
j_call: TRBJ2-5
clone_size: -
cdr3_nt: TGTGCCAGTACCCCGGGGGGGGGAGGGGAAGAGACCCAGTACTTC
cdr3_aa: CASTPGGGGEETQYF

d_call: -
v_call: TRBV2
j_call: TRBJ2-5
clone_size: -
cdr3_nt: TGTGCCAGCAGTCCCGAAGGGCAAGAGACCCAGTACTTC
cdr3_aa: CASSPEGQETQYF

d_call: TRBD1
v_call: TRBV6-1
j_call: TRBJ2-7
clone_size: -
cdr3_nt: TGTGCCAGCAGTGATCAATCAGGGGGCCCCTACGAGCAGTACTTC
cdr3_aa: CASSDQSGGPYEQYF

d_call: TRBD1
v_call: TRBV6-4
j_call: TRBJ2-2
clone_size: -
cdr3_nt: TGTGCCAGCCAAGAGGGGGCTAGCACCGGGGAGCTGTTTTTT
cdr3_aa: CASQEGASTGELFF

d_call: -
v_call: TRBV6-1
j_call: TRBJ2-7
clone_size: -
cdr3_nt: TGTGCCAGCGTGACAGAACGGGGCTCCTACGAGCAGTACTTC
cdr3_aa: CASVTERGSYEQYF

d_call: -
v_call: TRBV28
j_call: TRBJ1-1
clone_size: few
cdr3_nt: TGTGCCAGCAGACCCGCCGGGGCGGACGGCACTGAAGCTTTCTTT
cdr3_aa: CASRPAGADGTEAFF

d_call: -
v_call: TRBV19
j_call: TRBJ2-7
clone_size: -
cdr3_nt: TGTGCCAGTAGTATAGGGCAGACCCGGCCCTACGAGCAGTACTTC
cdr3_aa: CASSIGQTRPYEQYF

d_call: TRBD1
v_call: TRBV5-5
j_call: TRBJ2-3
clone_size: -
cdr3_nt: TGTGCCAGCAGAGGGACAGGGCCATTCACTAGCACAGATACGCAGTATTTT
cdr3_aa: CASRGTGPFTSTDTQYF

d_call: -
v_call: TRBV29-1
j_call: TRBJ1-1
clone_size: -
cdr3_nt: TGCAGCGTTGAAGAGGGGGACACTGAAGCTTTCTTT
cdr3_aa: CSVEEGDTEAFF

d_call: -
v_call: TRBV19
j_call: TRBJ2-3
clone_size: once
cdr3_nt: TGTGCCAGTAGTATCAAACTAGGCACAGATACGCAGTATTTT
cdr3_aa: CASSIKLGTDTQYF

d_call: TRBD2
v_call: TRBV11-1
j_call: TRBJ2-2
clone_size: -
cdr3_nt: TGTGCCAGCAGCACCGGCGGGACTAGCGGTTTTCCCGGGGAGCTGTTTTTT
cdr3_aa: CASSTGGTSGFPGELFF

d_call: TRBD1
v_call: TRBV11-2
j_call: TRBJ2-3
clone_size: -
cdr3_nt: TGTGCCAGCAGCACCCCCCGGGACAGGGGGCGCGGTGATACGCAGTATTTT
cdr3_aa: CASSTPRDRGRGDTQYF

d_call: -
v_call: TRBV11-2
j_call: TRBJ2-1
clone_size: -
cdr3_nt: TGTGCCAGCAGCTTAGTGAGTTACTCCTACAATGAGCAGTTCTTC
cdr3_aa: CASSLVSYSYNEQFF